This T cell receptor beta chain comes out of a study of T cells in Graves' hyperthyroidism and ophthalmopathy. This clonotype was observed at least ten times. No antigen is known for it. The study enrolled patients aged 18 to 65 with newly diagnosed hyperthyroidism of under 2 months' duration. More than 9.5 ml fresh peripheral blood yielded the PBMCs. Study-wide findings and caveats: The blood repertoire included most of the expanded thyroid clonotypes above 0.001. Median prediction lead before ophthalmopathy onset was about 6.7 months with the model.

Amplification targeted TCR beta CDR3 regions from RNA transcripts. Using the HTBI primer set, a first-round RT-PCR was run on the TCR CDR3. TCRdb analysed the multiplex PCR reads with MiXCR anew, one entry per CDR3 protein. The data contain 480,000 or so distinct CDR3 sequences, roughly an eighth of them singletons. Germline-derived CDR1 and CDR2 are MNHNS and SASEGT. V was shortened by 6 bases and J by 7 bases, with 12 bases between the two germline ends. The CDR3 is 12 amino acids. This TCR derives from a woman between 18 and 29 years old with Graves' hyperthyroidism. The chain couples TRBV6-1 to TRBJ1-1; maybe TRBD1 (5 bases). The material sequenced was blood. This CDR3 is CASSAFGGEAFF. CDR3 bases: TGTGCCAGCAGCGCCTTTGGGGGTGAAGCTTTCTTT.